This T cell receptor (beta chain) was found in a study of blood T cell repertoires in COVID-19. Study-level background: The United States, Italy and Spain were the sources of the acute and convalescent COVID-19 samples. From T cells, B-cell-depleted T cells, or PBMCs came the material, which was cDNA or gDNA.

The CDR3 runs to 17 residues. Per germline, CDR1 LNHDA and CDR2 SQIVND (reference sequence). Deletions cut 8 bases from V and 0 bases from J, with 17 bases between. Original methodology: Amplification of reference gene primers provided the estimated nucleated cell counts. Clones were sequenced by immunoSEQ multiplex PCR, and TCRdb holds only the in-frame ones, with some missing. Clone size and the V and J calls come from that table; the DNA yielded D and trimming. The data show approximately 46,000 clones, 90% seen once. The sample was peripheral blood. V gene TRBV19 combines with J gene TRBJ1-6; tentative D call: TRBD1 (5 bases). The TCR was taken from a man aged 45-65 years with active COVID-19. DNA for the CDR3: TGTGCCAGTCAGAACACAGGCCTGAGCTCCTATAATTCACCCCTCCACTTT. This gives the protein CASQNTGLSSYNSPLHF. Based on the CDR3 plus reference TRBV19 and TRBJ1-6, the full variable domain is DGGITQSPKYLFRKEGQNVTLSCEQNLNHDAMYWYRQDPGQGLRLIYYSQIVNDFQKGDIAEGYSVSREKKESFPLTVTSAQKNPTAFYLCASQNTGLSSYNSPLHFGNGTRLTVT.